This TCR beta chain was sequenced in a study of regulatory T cells in long-lasting Graves disease. Study observations and caveats: TCR diversity in persistent Graves' patients was below that of newly diagnosed ones.

About this clonotype itself: What it recognizes is unknown.

As to time point: newly diagnosed GD, antithyroid drugs for less than 3 months. After RNA was extracted from PBMCs, the TCR library was made from it. With iRepertoire HTBI primers and Arm-PCR of CDR3 regions, TCR beta libraries were built. TCRdb recomputed calls from the multiplex PCR reads with MiXCR, one row per CDR3 protein. The repertoire holds approximately 460,000 distinct CDR3 sequences, with about 15% as singletons. The CDR3 is 15 amino acids. V dropped 7 bases and J dropped 8; count of bases not matched to a gene: 14. This sample was also put to use in a study of T cells in Graves' hyperthyroidism and ophthalmopathy.

The genes are TRBV12-3 or TRBV12-4 and TRBJ2-1; 7 nucleotides line up with TRBD2. The sequence was obtained from a woman in her twenties or thirties with Graves disease. The input for sequencing was peripheral blood mononuclear cells (PBMCs), taken at new diagnosis, from a patient treated with antithyroid drugs. The CDR3 DNA reads TGTGCCAGCACCCCGCGGGCGGGGGTTAGCGATGAGCAGTTCTTC. It encodes CASTPRAGVSDEQFF.